The clone carrying this TCR beta chain was observed once. The antigen is undetermined. The data are from a study of cytomegalovirus exposure and HLA in healthy donors. Study-level background: Later analysis reported that the approximately 120 validation repertoires shared the platform of the roughly 670 first-cohort repertoires.

Produced via immunoSEQ multiplex PCR; TCRdb's table is partial and in-frame only. The data contain more than 250,000 clones, 75% to 90% of them seen just once; the ten biggest clones take up around 0.8%. The germline gives CDR1 SQVTM, CDR2 ANQGSEA. J was trimmed by 12 bases and V by 6 bases; bases with no gene match: 7. The CDR3 extends over 11 amino acids. General observations from the study: Cytomegalovirus status was reportedly diagnosed by the classifier with high specificity and sensitivity. TCR sequences were mostly rare, though some public TCRs occurred in many donors.

The sample taken for sequencing was PBMCs. The chain combines TRBV29-1 with TRBJ1-1, with 10 bases lining up with TRBD1. This clonotype was obtained from a woman in her late teens or twenties in good health and CMV-seronegative. The CDR3 DNA reads as TGCAGCGTACACGGGACAGGGGTGCCTTTCTTT. This encodes CSVHGTGVPFF.